These 9 T cell receptor beta chains were all obtained from the same sample, sequenced in a study of T cells in Graves' hyperthyroidism and ophthalmopathy. Researchers amplified the TCR beta CDR3 regions from RNA transcripts. The HTBI primer set was used in a first-round RT-PCR of the TCR CDR3. TCRdb independently ran MiXCR on the multiplex PCR reads; one entry per CDR3 protein. The data hold about 660,000 distinct CDR3 sequences, with nearly 45% observed a single time. Sequenced material: peripheral blood or thyroid tissue (not recorded which). The origin of the receptors is an adult man with Graves' disease, either hyperthyroidism or ophthalmopathy (not recorded which).

Only one count was recorded for this clonotype. This chain connects TRBV6-5 to TRBJ1-3; a possible D gene is TRBD1 (5 bases). The V and J ends lost 5 bases and 0 bases respectively, with 14 bases between them. Germline assignment: CDR1 MNHEY and CDR2 SVGAGI. The CDR3 sequence is 16 residues long. This CDR3 reads CASSPVGTGSGNTIYF. The DNA of the CDR3 is TGTGCCAGCAGTCCCGTGGGGACGGGCTCTGGAAACACCATATATTTT.

This clonotype was detected many times. The chain combines TRBV7-8 with TRBJ2-7; maybe TRBD1 (6 bases). The CDR3 has 13 amino acids. The V end lost 3 bases, the J end lost 4 bases, and 10 bases lay between the germline ends. The germline V gene has CDR1 SGHVS and CDR2 FQNEAQ. CDR3 nucleotides: TGTGCCAGCAGCTTCGGGACAAATTACGAGCAGTACTTC. Protein sequence: CASSFGTNYEQYF.

The table lists this clonotype with a few counts. The genes are TRBV7-9 and TRBJ1-1; 10 bases align to TRBD1. Germline CDR1 is SEHNR and CDR2 is FQNEAQ (reference sequence). Trimming at V came to 5 bases and at J to 4 bases, leaving 10 bases not matched to a gene. The length of the CDR3 is 16 residues. The CDR3 is CASSTGQGVVGTEAFF. DNA for the CDR3: TGTGCCAGCAGCACTGGACAGGGGGTTGTGGGCACTGAAGCTTTCTTT.

The chain joins TRBV20-1 to TRBJ2-5; possible D gene TRBD2, 5 bases. The CDR3 extends over 13 amino acids. CDR1 is DFQATT, CDR2 SNEGSKA, per germline (reference sequence). V lost 5 bases and J 2 bases, leaving 12 bases between the germline ends. CDR3 nucleotide sequence: TGCAGTGCTGAAGACGGGATGCAAGAGACCCAGTACTTC. As protein: CSAEDGMQETQYF.

The gene calls are TRBV4-2 and TRBJ1-3; D may be TRBD1 (6 bases). Germline V CDR1 and CDR2: LGHNA, YNFKEQ. Trimming removed 1 base from V and 2 bases from J, with 15 bases in between. The CDR3 is made up of 17 amino acids. CDR3 in amino acids: CASSQGSGALTGNTIYF. In DNA form, the CDR3 reads TGTGCCAGCAGCCAAGGCTCGGGGGCTCTCACTGGAAACACCATATATTTT.

The V call is TRBV6-1, the J call TRBJ1-1; D possibly corresponds to TRBD1 (5 bases). Germline CDR1 is MNHNS and CDR2 is SASEGT. The CDR3 runs 14 residues. The ends were cut back, 5 bases at V and 0 bases at J, with 10 bases in the middle. CDR3 coding DNA: TGTGCCAGCAGTAAAGGACATATGAACACTGAAGCTTTCTTT. This codes for CASSKGHMNTEAFF.

This rearrangement joins TRBV15 to TRBJ1-4; 8 nucleotides agree with TRBD1. The V segment lost 3 bases and the J segment 6 bases; nucleotides outside the gene matches: 3. This CDR3 is 14 amino acids long. Germline lookup yields CDR1 LNHNV and CDR2 YYDKDF (reference sequence). This CDR3 reads CATSSGTGHEKLFF. For the CDR3, the DNA is TGTGCCACCAGCAGCGGGACAGGACATGAAAAACTGTTTTTT.

This chain links TRBV19 with TRBJ1-1; D remains unclear. The CDR3 extends over 15 amino acids. V dropped 3 bases and J dropped 2 bases, with 13 bases sitting between them. Germline CDR1 LNHDA, CDR2 SQIVND (reference sequence). The CDR3 reads CASSIGPAFNTEAFF. The CDR3, as DNA: TGTGCCAGTAGTATTGGGCCAGCCTTTAACACTGAAGCTTTCTTT.

The chain combines TRBV7-8 with TRBJ1-3; D remains ambiguous. V was shortened by 2 bases and J by 1 base, with 15 bases between the two germline ends. In germline, CDR1 is SGHVS, CDR2 FQNEAQ. This CDR3 is 17 amino acids long. The CDR3 sequence is CASSLWVSQSSGNTIYF. The CDR3 DNA reads TGTGCCAGCAGCTTATGGGTCTCCCAAAGTTCTGGAAACACCATATATTTT.